The sequence of this T cell receptor (beta chain) was determined in a study of T-cell memory formation after mild COVID-19. Study outcomes and limitations: SARS-CoV-2 specificity of second-wave clones peaking day 37 was unconfirmed. Mainly in CM and EM were contracting CD4+ clones; CD8+ were in EMRA. Clones shrinking between day 15 and 85 showed a balanced CD4/CD8 split, and those that grew later tilted toward CD4+.

This clonotype turned up a few times. The antigen is unknown. The authors produced TCR alpha and TCR beta cDNA libraries with sample barcodes and UMIs by 5'RACE using constant-segment primers. TCRdb called the 5' RACE reads again in MiXCR, with one record for every CDR3 protein. Here the sample spans around 310,000 distinct CDR3 sequences, 20% being singletons. The CDR3 runs to 16 residues. CDR1 is SEHNR, CDR2 FQNEAQ, per germline (reference sequence). Germline trimming cut 3 bases from V and 4 bases from J; bases unmatched to any gene: 11. The source material was PBMCs or a T cell subset sorted from them (not recorded which). The chain joins TRBV7-9 to TRBJ2-7, with 8 bases fitting TRBD2. This receptor was obtained from a young man who had mild COVID-19 (a few samples of this study predate the infection). Cell type and time point are not known. The CDR3 loop is CASSFTGTSSLYEQYF. The DNA for the CDR3 is TGTGCCAGCAGCTTCACCGGGACTAGTTCTCTTTACGAGCAGTACTTC.